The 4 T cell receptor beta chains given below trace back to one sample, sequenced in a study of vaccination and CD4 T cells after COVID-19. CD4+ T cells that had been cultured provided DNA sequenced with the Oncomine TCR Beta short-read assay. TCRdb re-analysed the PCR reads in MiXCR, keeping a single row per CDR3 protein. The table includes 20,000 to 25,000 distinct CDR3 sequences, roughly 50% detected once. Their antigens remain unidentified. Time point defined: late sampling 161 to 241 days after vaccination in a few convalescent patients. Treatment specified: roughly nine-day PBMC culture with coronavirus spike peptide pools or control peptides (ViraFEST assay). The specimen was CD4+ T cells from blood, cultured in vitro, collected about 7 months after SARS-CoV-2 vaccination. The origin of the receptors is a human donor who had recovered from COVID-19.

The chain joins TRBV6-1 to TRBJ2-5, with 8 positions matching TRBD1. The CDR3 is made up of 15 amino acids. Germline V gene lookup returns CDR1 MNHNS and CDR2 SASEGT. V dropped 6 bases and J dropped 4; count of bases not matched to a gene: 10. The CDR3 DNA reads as TGTGCCAGCAGGCCAGGACAGGGAGAATCAGAGACCCAGTACTTC. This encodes CASRPGQGESETQYF.

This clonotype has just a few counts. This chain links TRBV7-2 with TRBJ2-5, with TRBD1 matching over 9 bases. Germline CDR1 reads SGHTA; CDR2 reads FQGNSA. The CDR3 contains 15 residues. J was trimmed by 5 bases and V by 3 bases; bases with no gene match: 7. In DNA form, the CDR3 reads TGTGCCAGCAGCTTTGACAGGGGGTGGGGGGAGACCCAGTACTTC. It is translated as CASSFDRGWGETQYF.

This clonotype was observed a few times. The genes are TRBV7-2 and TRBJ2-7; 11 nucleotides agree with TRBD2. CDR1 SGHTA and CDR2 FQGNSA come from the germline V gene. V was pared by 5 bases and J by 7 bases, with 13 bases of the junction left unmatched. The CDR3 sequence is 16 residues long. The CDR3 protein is CASSQGSRLAGREQYF. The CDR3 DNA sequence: TGTGCCAGCAGCCAAGGGTCCAGACTAGCGGGGAGGGAGCAGTACTTC. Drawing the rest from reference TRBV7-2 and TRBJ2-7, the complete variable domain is GAGVSQSPSNKVTEKGKDVELRCDPISGHTALYWYRQSLGQGLEFLIYFQGNSAPDKSGLPSDRFSAERTGGSVSTLTIQRTQQEDSAVYLCASSQGSRLAGREQYFGPGTRLTVT.

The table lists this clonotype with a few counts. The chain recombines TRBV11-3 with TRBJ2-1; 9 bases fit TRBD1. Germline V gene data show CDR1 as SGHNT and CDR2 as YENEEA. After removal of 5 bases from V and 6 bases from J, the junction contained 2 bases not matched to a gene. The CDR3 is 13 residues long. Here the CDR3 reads CASSGTGTNEQFF. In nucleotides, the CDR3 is TGTGCCAGCAGCGGGACAGGGACCAATGAGCAGTTCTTC.